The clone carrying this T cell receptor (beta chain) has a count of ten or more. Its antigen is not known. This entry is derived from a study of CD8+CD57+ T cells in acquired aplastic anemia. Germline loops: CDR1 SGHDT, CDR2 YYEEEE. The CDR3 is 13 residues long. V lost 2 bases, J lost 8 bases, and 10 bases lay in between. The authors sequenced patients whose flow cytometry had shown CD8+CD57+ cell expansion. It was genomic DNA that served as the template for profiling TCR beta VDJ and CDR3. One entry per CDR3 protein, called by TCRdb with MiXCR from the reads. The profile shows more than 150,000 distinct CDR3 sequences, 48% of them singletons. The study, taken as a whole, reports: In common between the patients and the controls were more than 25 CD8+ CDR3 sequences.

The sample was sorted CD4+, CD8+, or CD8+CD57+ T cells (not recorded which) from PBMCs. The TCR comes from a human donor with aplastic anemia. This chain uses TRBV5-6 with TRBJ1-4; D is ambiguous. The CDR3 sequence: CASSFNVREKLFF. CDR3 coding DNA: TGTGCCAGCAGCTTCAACGTCCGAGAAAAACTGTTTTTT.